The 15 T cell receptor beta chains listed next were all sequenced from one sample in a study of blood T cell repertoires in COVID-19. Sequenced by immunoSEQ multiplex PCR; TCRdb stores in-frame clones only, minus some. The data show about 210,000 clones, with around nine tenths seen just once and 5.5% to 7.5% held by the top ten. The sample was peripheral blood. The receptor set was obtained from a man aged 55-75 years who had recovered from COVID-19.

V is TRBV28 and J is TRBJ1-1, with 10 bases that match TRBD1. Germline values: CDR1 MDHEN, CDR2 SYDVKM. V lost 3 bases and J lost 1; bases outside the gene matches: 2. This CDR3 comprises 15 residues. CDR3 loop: CASSLTGGSNTEAFF. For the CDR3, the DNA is TGTGCCAGCAGTTTGACAGGGGGCTCGAACACTGAAGCTTTCTTT.

The CDR3, as DNA: TGCGCCAGCAGCTTGGCGACAGGGGCCACAGATACGCAGTATTTT. Its translation: CASSLATGATDTQYF. The V call is TRBV5-1, the J call TRBJ2-3; 8 nucleotides agree with TRBD1. V gave up 0 bases and J gave up 2 bases; unmatched junction bases: 2. Germline V gene data show CDR1 as SGHRS and CDR2 as YFSETQ. CDR3 length equals 15 residues. The full variable domain, rest sourced from reference TRBV5-1 and TRBJ2-3, is KAGVTQTPRYLIKTRGQQVTLSCSPISGHRSVSWYQQTPGQGLQFLFEYFSETQRNKGNFPGRFSGRQFSNSRSEMNVSTLELGDSALYLCASSLATGATDTQYFGPGTRLTVL.

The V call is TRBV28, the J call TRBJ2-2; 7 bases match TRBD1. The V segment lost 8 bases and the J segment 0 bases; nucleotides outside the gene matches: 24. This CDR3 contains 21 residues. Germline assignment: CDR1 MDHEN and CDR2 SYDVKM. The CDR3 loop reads CASHSPQGVLGMLSNTGELFF. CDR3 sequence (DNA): TGTGCCAGCCATTCCCCTCAGGGGGTGCTGGGAATGCTATCGAACACCGGGGAGCTGTTTTTT.

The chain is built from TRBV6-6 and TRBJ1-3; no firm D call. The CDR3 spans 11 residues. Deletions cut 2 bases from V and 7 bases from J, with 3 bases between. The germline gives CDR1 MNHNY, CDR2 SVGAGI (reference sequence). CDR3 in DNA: TGTGCCAGCAGTTACCCGAACACCATATATTTT. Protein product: CASSYPNTIYF.

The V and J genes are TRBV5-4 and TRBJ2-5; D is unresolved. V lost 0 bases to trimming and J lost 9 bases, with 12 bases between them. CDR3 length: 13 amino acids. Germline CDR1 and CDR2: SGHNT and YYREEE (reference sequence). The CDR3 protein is CASSLERPEAQYF. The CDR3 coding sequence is TGTGCCAGCAGCTTGGAAAGGCCCGAGGCCCAGTACTTC. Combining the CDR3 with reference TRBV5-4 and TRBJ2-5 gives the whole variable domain ETGVTQSPTHLIKTRGQQVTLRCSSQSGHNTVSWYQQALGQGPQFIFQYYREEENGRGNFPPRFSGLQFPNYSSELNVNALELDDSALYLCASSLERPEAQYFGPGTRLLVL.

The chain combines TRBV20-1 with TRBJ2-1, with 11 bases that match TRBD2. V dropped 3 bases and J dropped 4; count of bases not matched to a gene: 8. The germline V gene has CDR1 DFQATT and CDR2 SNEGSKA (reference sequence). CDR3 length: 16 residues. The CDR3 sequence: CSASGLAGGPYNEQFF. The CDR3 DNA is TGCAGTGCTAGTGGCCTAGCGGGGGGACCTTACAATGAGCAGTTCTTC.

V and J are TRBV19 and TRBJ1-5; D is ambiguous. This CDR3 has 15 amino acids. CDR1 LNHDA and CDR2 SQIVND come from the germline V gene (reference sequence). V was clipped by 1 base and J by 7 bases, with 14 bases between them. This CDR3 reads CASSIGGGSLQPQHF. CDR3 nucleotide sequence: TGTGCCAGTAGTATAGGCGGCGGGTCACTCCAGCCCCAGCATTTT.

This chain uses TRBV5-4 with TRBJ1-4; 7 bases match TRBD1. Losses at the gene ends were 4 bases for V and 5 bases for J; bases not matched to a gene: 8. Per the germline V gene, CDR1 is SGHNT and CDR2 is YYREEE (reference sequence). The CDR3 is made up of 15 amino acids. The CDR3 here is CASSPGTALNEKLFF. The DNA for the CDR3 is TGTGCCAGCAGCCCCGGGACAGCCCTAAATGAAAAACTGTTTTTT.

The CDR3 DNA sequence: TGTGCCAGCTTACAAGGGAGCAATGAAAAACTGTTTTTT. It is translated as CASLQGSNEKLFF. J is TRBJ1-4 and V is TRBV12-3 or TRBV12-4; D call uncertain. CDR3 size: 13 residues. V shed 8 bases and J shed 5 bases, with 12 bases lying between them.

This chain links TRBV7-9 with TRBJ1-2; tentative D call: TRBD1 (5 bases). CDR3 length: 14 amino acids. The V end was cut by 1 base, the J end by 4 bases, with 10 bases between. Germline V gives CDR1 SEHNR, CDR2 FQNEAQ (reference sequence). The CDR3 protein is CASSLVQDTYGYTF. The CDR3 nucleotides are TGTGCCAGCAGCTTAGTGCAGGACACCTATGGCTACACCTTC.

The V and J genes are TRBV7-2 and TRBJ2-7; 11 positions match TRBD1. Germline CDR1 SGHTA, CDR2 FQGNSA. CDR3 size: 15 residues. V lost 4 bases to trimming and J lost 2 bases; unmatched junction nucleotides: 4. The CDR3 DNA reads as TGTGCCAGCAGCTCAGGGACAGGGGGGCCCTACGAGCAGTACTTC. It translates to CASSSGTGGPYEQYF.

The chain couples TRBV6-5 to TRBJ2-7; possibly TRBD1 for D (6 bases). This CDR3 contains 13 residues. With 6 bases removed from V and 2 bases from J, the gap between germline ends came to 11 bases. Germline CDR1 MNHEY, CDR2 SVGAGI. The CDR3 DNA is TGTGCCAGCAGCCTCGACAGGACCTACGAGCAGTACTTC. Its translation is CASSLDRTYEQYF.

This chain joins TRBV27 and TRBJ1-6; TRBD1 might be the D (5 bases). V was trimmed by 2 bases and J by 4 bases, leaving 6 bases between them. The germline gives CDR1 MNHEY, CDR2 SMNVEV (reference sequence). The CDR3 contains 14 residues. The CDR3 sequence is CASSLQGYNSPLHF. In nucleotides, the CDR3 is TGTGCCAGCAGTTTACAGGGTTATAATTCACCCCTCCACTTT.

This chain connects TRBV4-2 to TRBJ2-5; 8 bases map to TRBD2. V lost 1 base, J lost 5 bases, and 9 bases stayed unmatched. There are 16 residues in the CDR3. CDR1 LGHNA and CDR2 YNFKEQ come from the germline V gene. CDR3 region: CASSQVGTGGPETQYF. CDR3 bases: TGTGCCAGCAGCCAAGTCGGAACGGGGGGGCCCGAGACCCAGTACTTC.

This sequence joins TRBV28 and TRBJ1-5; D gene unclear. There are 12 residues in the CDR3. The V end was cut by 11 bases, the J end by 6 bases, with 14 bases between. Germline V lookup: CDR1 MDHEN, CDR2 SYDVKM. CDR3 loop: CASGVVSQPQHF. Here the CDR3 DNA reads TGTGCCTCCGGGGTGGTAAGTCAGCCCCAGCATTTT.